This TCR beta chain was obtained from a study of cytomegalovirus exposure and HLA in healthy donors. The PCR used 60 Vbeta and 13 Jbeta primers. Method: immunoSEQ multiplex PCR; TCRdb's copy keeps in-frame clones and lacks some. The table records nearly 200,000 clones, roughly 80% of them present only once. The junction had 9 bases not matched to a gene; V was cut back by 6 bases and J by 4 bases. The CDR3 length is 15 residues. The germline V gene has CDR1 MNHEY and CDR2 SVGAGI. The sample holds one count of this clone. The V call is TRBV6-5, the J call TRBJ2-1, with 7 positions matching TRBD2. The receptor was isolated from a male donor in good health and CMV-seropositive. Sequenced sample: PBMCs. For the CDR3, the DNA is TGTGCCAGCAGCCGAGCTAGCGGCCTTTACAATGAGCAGTTCTTC. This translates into CASSRASGLYNEQFF.